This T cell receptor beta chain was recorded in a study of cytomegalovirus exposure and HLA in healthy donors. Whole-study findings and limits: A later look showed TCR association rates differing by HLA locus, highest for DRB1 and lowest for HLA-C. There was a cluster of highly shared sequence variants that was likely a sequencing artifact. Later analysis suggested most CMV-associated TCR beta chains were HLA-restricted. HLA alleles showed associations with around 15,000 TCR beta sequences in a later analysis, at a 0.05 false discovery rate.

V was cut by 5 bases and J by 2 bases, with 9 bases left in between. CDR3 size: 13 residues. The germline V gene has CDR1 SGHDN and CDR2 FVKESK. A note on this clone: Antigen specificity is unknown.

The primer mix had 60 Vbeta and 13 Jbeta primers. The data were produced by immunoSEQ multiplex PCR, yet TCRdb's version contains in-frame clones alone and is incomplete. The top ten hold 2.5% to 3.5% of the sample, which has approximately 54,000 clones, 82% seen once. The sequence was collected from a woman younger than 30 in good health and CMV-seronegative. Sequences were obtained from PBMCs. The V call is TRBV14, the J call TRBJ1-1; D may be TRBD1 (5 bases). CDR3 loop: CASSSQGNTEAFF. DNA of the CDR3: TGTGCCAGCAGCTCTCAGGGAAACACTGAAGCTTTCTTT.